This T cell receptor (beta chain) is drawn from a study of blood T cells in healthy people across ages (dated by TCRdb to the mid-2010s). Looking at the study overall: In model experiments, template switching captured roughly one uniquely barcoded TCR beta cDNA molecule for every two T cells. Using deep sequencing normalized with unique cDNA molecular identifiers, the study measured how TCR beta repertoire diversity changes with age. The donors were divided into four age groups: young (average roughly 15 years), middle-aged (around 37), aged (under 70) and long-lived (around 87). Two additional independent replicas of 1 million unique cDNA reads from the same blood draw were analyzed for two donors (one aged 18 to 30 and one aged 80 or older). What the authors observed across the whole study: Donor CMV infection status was unknown, potentially confounding age-related changes in expanded clonotypes. As age increased, observed TCR beta diversity per million T cells dropped in a roughly linear way, and a significant reduction was already evident by age around 41. Estimates of total diversity from one million sequenced T cells were regarded as lower bounds and underestimates. Compared with the aged group, more naive CD4+ T cells, fewer expanded clones and increased TCR diversity were shown by the long-lived group, suggesting age selection. Since profiling was done on bulk unsorted PBMCs, naive and antigen-experienced compartments could not be conclusively compared. There was a strong correlation between observed TCR beta diversity and the percentage of naive T cells measured by flow cytometry.

Libraries were constructed by 5' RACE. Instrument on record: Illumina HiSeq 2500. A second roughly 7 to 12 cycle PCR used a sample-barcoded 5' primer and a J-beta primer mix. A template-switch 5' adaptor carrying 12 random nucleotides introduced a unique molecular identifier onto each TCR beta cDNA molecule. Each sample yielded at least 2.5 million CDR3-containing paired-end reads. First-strand cDNA was synthesized from all RNA with the Mint cDNA synthesis kit, primed by a TRBC-specific oligonucleotide. Following uracil-DNA glycosylase treatment, a first 18-cycle PCR with universal primers M1SS and BC2_uni_R was performed on all cDNA. Under the source paper's analysis protocol: For normalization, 1 million high-quality reads were randomly selected from each sample, with every read carrying a distinct molecular identifier. Instead of being binned into consensus sequences, reads that shared molecular identifiers were thrown out. MiTCR, run with a Q25 quality threshold and the strictest error-elimination algorithm, handled CDR3 identification, clonotype clustering and error correction. A nonparametric unseen species model using Euler transformation provided a lower-bound estimate of total TCR beta diversity. TCRdb reanalyzed the raw reads on its own, using fastp at Q25 for trimming and MiXCR for clone calling, and kept in-frame beta chains. Entries that share a CDR3 protein sequence are merged under the most common genes and DNA. The V and J calls were determined by TCRdb, not by the authors. This sample gives about 800,000 distinct CDR3 sequences in total; roughly 25% of them show up just once. Of the sample, approximately 4% falls within the top ten clones.

The CDR3 has 15 amino acids, counting the end cysteine and phenylalanine. This entry keeps only the CDR3 DNA: 45 bases, framed from base 1. V lost 4 bases and J lost 2 bases; the stretch between them is 16 bases long. The germline V gene specifies SGHDT as CDR1 and YYEEEE as CDR2. The roughly 37 donors, aged about 6 to 95 years, were systemically healthy Caucasian individuals from Russia. Each donor gave ten milliliters of peripheral blood, collected into EDTA-treated Vacutainer tubes. PBMCs were isolated by Ficoll-Paque density-gradient centrifugation, with at least 6.5 million obtained per sample. Total RNA was extracted from PBMCs with Trizol reagent, with at least 6 micrograms obtained per sample. The percentages of naive CD45RAhigh/CD27high T cells were determined by flow cytometry on a PBMC aliquot from every donor. On this clonotype itself: What this receptor recognizes is not known. Base quality data are lacking; no much larger clone is found one base away.

This sample also appeared in a second study, on T cells of mothers and their children. From that second study: Nine systemically healthy Caucasian individuals served as donors, namely three mothers together with their six children. cDNA synthesis consumed the entire amount of extracted RNA, loaded at 1.5 ug RNA in each 15 ul reaction. In the second PCR, sample barcodes and 2-4 random nucleotides were introduced via the M1S primer. Over 8 million TCR beta CDR3 reads came from each mother, compared with several million reads from each child. TCR recombination output is similarly shaped by thymic selection in related and unrelated pairs, with a minor effect exerted by inherited differences. Normalized repertoire overlap was always found to be slightly, but never significantly, higher in related mother-child pairs than in unrelated mother-child pairs. Persistent microchimeric T cell clones were not detected, at a sensitivity of about 99 clones per million clonotypes. In the study, deep NGS was used to compare the TCR beta repertoires of mothers and children, and features distinguishing related mother-child pairs from unrelated individuals were sought. Mothers averaged about 40 +/- 4 years of age and children averaged around 10 +/- 4 years. After adapter ligation was performed with NEBNext reagents, the libraries were sequenced on an Illumina HiSeq 2000 with 100+100 nt paired-end reads. Mother and child libraries were prepared a month apart and sequenced in separate runs to prevent cross-contamination. Each donor had between about 500,000 and 2,100,000 distinct TCR beta clonotypes identified. Naive TCR beta clonotypes were estimated from low-frequency clonotypes matched to each donor's FACS-determined naive share, without sorting.

This TCR came from a boy aged 5-17 years in good health. The rearranged chain carries TRBV5-6 and TRBJ2-7; the D gene is possibly TRBD1 or TRBD2, with 5 bases matching each. The sample consisted of blood. The CDR3 is CASSTPGRQTYEQYF. The nucleotide sequence reads TGTGCCAGCAGCACCCCGGGACGGCAAACCTACGAGCAGTACTTC.